This is a list of T cell receptor beta chains from one sample in a study of T cells in Graves' hyperthyroidism and ophthalmopathy. TCRdb reanalysed the multiplex PCR reads using MiXCR and keeps one entry per CDR3 protein. The sample yields a few hundred thousand distinct CDR3 sequences, about 15% seen once. Sequenced material: blood. All receptors derive from a woman aged 18-35 years with Graves' hyperthyroidism. Both conserved end residues are part of each CDR3. Each record gives: clone size, V gene, J gene, D gene, CDR3 protein, CDR3 DNA. The D gene is left open where the match is weak. Clone size is not always given. Where it is, it says once, few, many or a class for expanded clones.

few	TRBV29-1	TRBJ2-7	TRBD1	CSARMDTGGGEQYF	TGCAGCGCCCGAATGGATACAGGGGGCGGCGAGCAGTACTTC
many	TRBV12-3/TRBV12-4	TRBJ1-5	.	CASSLGDQAGNQPQHF	TGTGCCAGCAGTTTAGGGGATCAGGCGGGCAATCAGCCCCAGCATTTT
.	TRBV29-1	TRBJ1-1	.	CSVESYEGENTEAFF	TGCAGCGTTGAGTCTTACGAGGGTGAGAACACTGAAGCTTTCTTT
.	TRBV6-9	TRBJ2-6	.	CASSFEIELSGANVLTF	TGTGCCAGCAGTTTCGAGATAGAACTCTCTGGGGCCAACGTCCTGACTTTC
few	TRBV5-1	TRBJ2-2	TRBD1	CASSRDRGNGELFF	TGCGCCAGCAGCCGGGACAGGGGAAACGGGGAGCTGTTTTTT
many	TRBV28	TRBJ2-1	TRBD2	CASSPVTSLRVDEQFF	TGTGCCAGCAGTCCCGTGACTAGCCTTCGGGTGGATGAGCAGTTCTTC
.	TRBV6-1	TRBJ2-2	TRBD1	CASSAGGSNTGELFF	TGTGCCAGCAGTGCAGGGGGCTCTAACACCGGGGAGCTGTTTTTT
.	TRBV15	TRBJ1-4	TRBD1	CATSSGQGEGTNEKLFF	TGTGCCACCAGCAGTGGACAGGGGGAAGGGACTAATGAAAAACTGTTTTTT
.	TRBV5-1	TRBJ1-1	.	CASSGNVNTEAFF	TGCGCCAGCAGCGGGAATGTGAACACTGAAGCTTTCTTT
.	TRBV4-1	TRBJ2-5	TRBD1	CASSHQGAGETQYF	TGCGCCAGCAGCCATCAGGGGGCCGGAGAGACCCAGTACTTC
many	TRBV20-1	TRBJ1-2	.	CSARDPGGANYGYTF	TGCAGTGCTAGAGATCCGGGGGGCGCAAACTATGGCTACACCTTC
many	TRBV18	TRBJ1-5	TRBD1	CASSVGQGRQPQHF	TGTGCCAGCTCAGTCGGACAGGGGCGACAGCCCCAGCATTTT
many	TRBV12-3/TRBV12-4	TRBJ2-4	TRBD1	CASSPGQQLAKNIQYF	TGTGCCAGCAGTCCGGGACAGCAACTAGCCAAAAACATTCAGTACTTC
few	TRBV24-1	TRBJ2-2	.	CATSDFRRELFF	TGTGCCACCAGTGATTTTCGGCGGGAGCTGTTTTTT
many	TRBV12-3/TRBV12-4	TRBJ2-7	.	CASTSDGSSYEQYF	TGTGCCAGCACGTCGGACGGTAGCTCCTACGAGCAGTACTTC
many	TRBV12-3/TRBV12-4	TRBJ2-7	.	CASSLRPGFEEQYF	TGTGCCAGCAGTTTAAGGCCCGGATTCGAGGAGCAGTACTTC
many	TRBV11-3	TRBJ2-2	.	CASSSETGELFF	TGTGCCAGCAGCTCAGAAACCGGGGAGCTGTTTTTT
.	TRBV12-3/TRBV12-4	TRBJ2-6	.	CASSLNRRPSGANVLTF	TGTGCCAGCAGTTTAAATAGGAGGCCCTCTGGGGCCAACGTCCTGACTTTC
few	TRBV27	TRBJ2-7	TRBD2	CASSFPQSRERYEQYF	TGTGCCAGCAGTTTCCCCCAATCGCGGGAGAGATACGAGCAGTACTTC
few	TRBV6-1	TRBJ1-6	TRBD1	CANSLDRVVVSLHF	TGTGCCAACAGCCTGGACAGGGTTGTCGTATCCCTCCACTTT
many	TRBV2	TRBJ1-1	.	CASREGLPEAFF	TGTGCCAGCAGAGAAGGACTGCCTGAAGCTTTCTTT
.	TRBV5-5	TRBJ2-5	.	CASSFDTKTQYF	TGTGCCAGCAGCTTTGACACGAAGACCCAGTACTTC
many	TRBV12-3/TRBV12-4	TRBJ2-5	.	CASSSRGLHQETQYF	TGTGCCAGCAGTTCAAGAGGACTACATCAAGAGACCCAGTACTTC
many	TRBV7-3	TRBJ1-2	TRBD1	CASSPTGTGAIYGYTF	TGTGCCAGCAGCCCAACGGGGACAGGGGCGATCTATGGCTACACCTTC
few	TRBV5-1	TRBJ2-2	TRBD1	CASSLTGENTGELFF	TGCGCCAGCAGCTTGACAGGGGAGAACACCGGGGAGCTGTTTTTT
.	TRBV12-3/TRBV12-4	TRBJ2-1	.	CASSLEWEGDEQIF	TGTGCCAGCAGTTTAGAGTGGGAAGGCGATGAGCAGATCTTC
many	TRBV5-1	TRBJ2-7	TRBD2	CASSRDGRTSMLEQYF	TGCGCCAGCAGCAGGGACGGCAGGACTAGTATGCTCGAGCAGTACTTC
.	TRBV7-2	TRBJ1-2	.	CASSLPMGLLPDNGYTF	TGTGCCAGCAGCTTGCCCATGGGTCTCCTGCCCGATAATGGCTACACCTTC
few	TRBV7-2	TRBJ1-2	TRBD1	CASSLAQTGLYGYTF	TGTGCCAGCAGCTTAGCCCAGACAGGGCTCTATGGCTACACCTTC